This T cell receptor (beta chain) was recorded in a study of STAT5B mutations in CD4+ large granular lymphocyte leukemia. Healthy controls were blood donor buffy coats. Produced via immunoSEQ multiplex PCR; TCRdb's table is partial and in-frame only. The repertoire holds roughly 30,000 clones, with 65% to 80% as singletons. CDR1 SGHAT and CDR2 FQNNGV come from the germline V gene. Trimming left V 5 bases short and J 0 bases short, with 7 bases between. CDR3 length: 13 residues. The receptor comes from a human donor in good health. This rearrangement joins TRBV11-2 to TRBJ2-5; D unclear. Sequenced: CD4+ T cells from blood buffy coats. The CDR3 DNA follows: TGTGCCAGCAGCCGGCTGTACCAAGAGACCCAGTACTTC. It specifies CASSRLYQETQYF. The variable domain in full, with the rest retrieved from reference TRBV11-2 and TRBJ2-5, is EAGVAQSPRYKIIEKRQSVAFWCNPISGHATLYWYQQILGQGPKLLIQFQNNGVVDDSQLPKDRFSAERLKGVDSTLKIQPAKLEDSAVYLCASSRLYQETQYFGPGTRLLVL.